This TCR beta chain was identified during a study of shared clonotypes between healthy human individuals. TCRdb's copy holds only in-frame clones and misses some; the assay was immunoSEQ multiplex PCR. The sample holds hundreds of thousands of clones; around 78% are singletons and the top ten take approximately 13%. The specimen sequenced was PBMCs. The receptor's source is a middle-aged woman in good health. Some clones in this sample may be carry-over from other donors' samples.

The CDR3 region has the DNA TGTGCCAGCAGCTTAGCGGGCAGCCACACTGAAGCTTTCTTT. Translation: CASSLAGSHTEAFF. This chain connects TRBV7-8 to TRBJ1-1; D gene uncertain. The CDR3 runs 14 residues. Deletions cut 0 bases from V and 3 bases from J, with 8 bases between. Per germline, CDR1 SGHVS and CDR2 FQNEAQ.